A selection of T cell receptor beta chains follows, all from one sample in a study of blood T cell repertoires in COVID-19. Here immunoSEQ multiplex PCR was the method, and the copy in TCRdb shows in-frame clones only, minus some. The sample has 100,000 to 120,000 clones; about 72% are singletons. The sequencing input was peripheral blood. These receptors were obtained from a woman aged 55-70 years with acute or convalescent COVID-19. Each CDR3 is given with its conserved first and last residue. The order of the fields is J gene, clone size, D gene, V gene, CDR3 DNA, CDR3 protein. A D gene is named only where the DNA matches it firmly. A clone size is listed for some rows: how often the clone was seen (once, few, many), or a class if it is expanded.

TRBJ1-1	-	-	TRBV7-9	TGTGCCAGCAGCTTAGGGGAGCGGAATGAAGCTTTCTTT	CASSLGERNEAFF
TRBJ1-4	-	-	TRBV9	TGTGCCAGCAGCAGATCGACAGGAGAAATGAATGAAAAACTGTTTTTT	CASSRSTGEMNEKLFF
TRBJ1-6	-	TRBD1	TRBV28	TGTGCCAGCAGTTACGGACAGGGTTGGAATTCACCCCTCCACTTT	CASSYGQGWNSPLHF
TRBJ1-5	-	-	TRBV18	TGTGCCAGCTCCCAGGGCAGTCTCAATCAGCCCCAGCATTTT	CASSQGSLNQPQHF
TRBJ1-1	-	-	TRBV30	TGTGCCTGGAGTCCCTCAATTAAGGAGGGGAAGGCTTTCTTT	CAWSPSIKEGKAFF
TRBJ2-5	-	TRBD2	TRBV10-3	TGTGCCATCAGTGCCACAGCGGGGCCCCAAGAGACCCAGTACTTC	CAISATAGPQETQYF
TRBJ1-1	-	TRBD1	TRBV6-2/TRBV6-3	TGTGCCAGCAGTTACGCCACGTCCAGGGGGGATGCTTTCTTT	CASSYATSRGDAFF
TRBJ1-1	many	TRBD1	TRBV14	TGTGCCAGCAGCTCTGGCAGGGGGCAACGGACTGAAGCTTTCTTT	CASSSGRGQRTEAFF
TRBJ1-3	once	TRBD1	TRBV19	TGTGCCAGTAGTCGAGTCCGGGACAGGGGCCGAAACACCATATATTTT	CASSRVRDRGRNTIYF
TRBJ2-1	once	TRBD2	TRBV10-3	TGTGCCATCAGCGATACAACTAGCGGAAAACACAATGAGCAGTTCTTC	CAISDTTSGKHNEQFF
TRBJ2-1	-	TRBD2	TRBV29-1	TGCAGCGTTGGGGATAGCGGGGGGGTATGGTCCTACAATGAGCAGTTCTTC	CSVGDSGGVWSYNEQFF
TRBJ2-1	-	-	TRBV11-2	TGTGCCAGCAGCTCAGGACAGCCGGGACAGTTCTTC	CASSSGQPGQFF
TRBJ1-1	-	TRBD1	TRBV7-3	TGTGCCAGCAGCGTACAGGGGCGTGACACTGAAGCTTTCTTT	CASSVQGRDTEAFF
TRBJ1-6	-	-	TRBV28	TGTGCCACCCGGTGGTCGTCCTATAATTCACCCCTCCACTTT	CATRWSSYNSPLHF
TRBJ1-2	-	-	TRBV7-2	TGTGCCAGCAGCTCCCCAACCGGGACTTGGGGCTATGGCTACACCTTC	CASSSPTGTWGYGYTF
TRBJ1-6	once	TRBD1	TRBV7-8	TGTGCCAGCAGCTTTATACCCCCCGGGACAGGGGGTTCACCCCTCCACTTT	CASSFIPPGTGGSPLHF
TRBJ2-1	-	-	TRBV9	TGTGCCAGCAGCGTTACAACCCGGCAGGACAATGAGCAGTTCTTC	CASSVTTRQDNEQFF
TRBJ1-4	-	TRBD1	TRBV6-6	TGTGCCAGCAGTTTTCTGGACAGGGGGACTAATGAAAAACTGTTTTTT	CASSFLDRGTNEKLFF
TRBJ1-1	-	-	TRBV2	TGTGCCAGCAGTGAATGGCAGGGGAGGGGAAAGAACACTGAAGCTTTCTTT	CASSEWQGRGKNTEAFF
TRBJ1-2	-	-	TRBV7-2	TGTGCCAGCAGCGCCACAGGGCCCTATGGCTACACCTTC	CASSATGPYGYTF
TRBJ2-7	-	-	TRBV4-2	TGTGCCAGCAGCCAAGACCCGAGTTCCTACGAGCAGTACTTC	CASSQDPSSYEQYF
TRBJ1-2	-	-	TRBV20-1	TGCAGTGCTAGTGCCGGTAATAACTATGGCTACACCTTC	CSASAGNNYGYTF
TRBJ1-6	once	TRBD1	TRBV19	TGTGCCAGCAGTCCCCCGCACCGACAGGGGGTTTCACCCCTCCACTTT	CASSPPHRQGVSPLHF
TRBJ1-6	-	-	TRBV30	TGTGCCTGGAGTGTATGGCAGGAAAATTCACCCCTCCACTTT	CAWSVWQENSPLHF
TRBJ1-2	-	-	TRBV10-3	TGTGCCATCAGTGAAAGCGGGCAAGCTGGCTACACCTTC	CAISESGQAGYTF
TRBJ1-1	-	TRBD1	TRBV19	TGTGCCACCTCGGGAAATCGACAGGGGGCAAGGGAAGCTTTCTTT	CATSGNRQGAREAFF
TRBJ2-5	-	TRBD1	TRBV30	TGTGCCTGGAGTCGGGACAGGGGGCCCCAAGAGACCCAGTACTTC	CAWSRDRGPQETQYF
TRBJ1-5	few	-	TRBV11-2	TGTGCCAGCAGTTACAGGGATAATCAGCCCCAGCATTTT	CASSYRDNQPQHF
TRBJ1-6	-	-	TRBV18	TGTGCCAGCTCACCACAAAGCGGGGGCGCGACGAATTCACCCCTCCACTTT	CASSPQSGGATNSPLHF
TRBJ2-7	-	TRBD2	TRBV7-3	TGTGCCAGCAGTCAGGTAGCGGGGAGCTCCTACGAGCAGTACTTC	CASSQVAGSSYEQYF
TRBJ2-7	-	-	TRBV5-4	TGTGCCAGCAGCAACTGGGACACTTCCTACGAGCAGTACTTC	CASSNWDTSYEQYF